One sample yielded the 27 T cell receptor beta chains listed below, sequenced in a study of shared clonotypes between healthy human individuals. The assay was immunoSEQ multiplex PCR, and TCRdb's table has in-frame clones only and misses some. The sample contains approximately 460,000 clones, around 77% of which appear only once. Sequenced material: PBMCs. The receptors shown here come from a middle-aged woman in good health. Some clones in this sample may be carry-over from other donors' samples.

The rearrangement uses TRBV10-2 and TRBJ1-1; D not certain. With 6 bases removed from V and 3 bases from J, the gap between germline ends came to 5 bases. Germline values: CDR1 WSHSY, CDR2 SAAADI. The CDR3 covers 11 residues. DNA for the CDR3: TGCGCCAGCAGGGAGGACACTGAAGCTTTCTTT. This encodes CASREDTEAFF.

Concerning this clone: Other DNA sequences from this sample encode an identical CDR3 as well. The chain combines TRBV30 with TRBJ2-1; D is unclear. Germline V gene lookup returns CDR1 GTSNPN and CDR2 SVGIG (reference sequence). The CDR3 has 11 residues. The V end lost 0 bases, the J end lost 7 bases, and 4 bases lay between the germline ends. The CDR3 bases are TGTGCCTGGAGTGTTGTTAATGAGCAGTTCTTC. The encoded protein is CAWSVVNEQFF.

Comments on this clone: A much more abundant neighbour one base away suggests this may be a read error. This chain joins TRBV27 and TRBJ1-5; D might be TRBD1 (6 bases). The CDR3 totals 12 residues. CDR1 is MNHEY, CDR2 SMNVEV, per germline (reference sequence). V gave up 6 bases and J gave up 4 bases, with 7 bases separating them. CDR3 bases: TGTGCCAGCAGAGGGGGAAATCAGCCCCAGCATTTT. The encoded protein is CASRGGNQPQHF.

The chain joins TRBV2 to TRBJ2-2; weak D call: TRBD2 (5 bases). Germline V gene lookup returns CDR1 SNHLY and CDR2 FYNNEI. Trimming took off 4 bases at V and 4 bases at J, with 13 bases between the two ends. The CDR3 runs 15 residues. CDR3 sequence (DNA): TGTGCCAGCAGTGTGTTAACGGGGTTCACCGGGGAGCTGTTTTTT. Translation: CASSVLTGFTGELFF.

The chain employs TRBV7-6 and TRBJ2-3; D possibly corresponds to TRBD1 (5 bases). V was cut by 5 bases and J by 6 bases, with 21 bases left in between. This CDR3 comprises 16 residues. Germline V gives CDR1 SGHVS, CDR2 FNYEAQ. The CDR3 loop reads CASSPGLGDRRDTQYF. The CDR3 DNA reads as TGTGCCAGCAGCCCTGGTTTAGGAGACAGACGGGATACGCAGTATTTT.

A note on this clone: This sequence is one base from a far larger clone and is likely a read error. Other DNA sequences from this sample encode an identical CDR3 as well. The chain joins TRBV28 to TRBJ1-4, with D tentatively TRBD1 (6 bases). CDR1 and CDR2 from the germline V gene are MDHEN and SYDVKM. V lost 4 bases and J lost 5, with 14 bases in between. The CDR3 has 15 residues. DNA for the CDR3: TGTGCCAGCAGTTCCCCGACAGGTGCGAATGAAAAACTGTTTTTT. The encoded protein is CASSSPTGANEKLFF.

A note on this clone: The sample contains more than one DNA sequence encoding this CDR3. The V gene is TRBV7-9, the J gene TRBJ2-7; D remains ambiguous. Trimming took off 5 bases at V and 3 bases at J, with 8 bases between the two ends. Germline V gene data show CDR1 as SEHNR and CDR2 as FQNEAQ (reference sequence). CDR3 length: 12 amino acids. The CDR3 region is CASSLLGYEQYF. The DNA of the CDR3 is TGTGCCAGCAGCCTTTTGGGCTACGAGCAGTACTTC.

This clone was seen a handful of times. The CDR3, as DNA: TGTGCCAGCGGCGGGGAGACCCAGTACTTC. This codes for CASGGETQYF. The chain combines TRBV9 with TRBJ2-5; tentatively, D is TRBD2 (5 bases). The CDR3 runs 10 residues. In germline, CDR1 is SGDLS, CDR2 YYNGEE. V lost 7 bases to trimming and J lost 5 bases, with 6 bases between them.

In DNA, the CDR3 is TGTGCCAGCAGCTCAAATACCCGCCTCAACCTCGCGGGGCAGTACTTC. It specifies CASSSNTRLNLAGQYF. This chain links TRBV7-9 with TRBJ2-7; possible D gene TRBD2, 5 bases. CDR3 size: 16 residues. V was cut by 4 bases and J by 9 bases, with 25 bases left in between. Germline V CDR1 and CDR2: SEHNR, FQNEAQ (reference sequence).

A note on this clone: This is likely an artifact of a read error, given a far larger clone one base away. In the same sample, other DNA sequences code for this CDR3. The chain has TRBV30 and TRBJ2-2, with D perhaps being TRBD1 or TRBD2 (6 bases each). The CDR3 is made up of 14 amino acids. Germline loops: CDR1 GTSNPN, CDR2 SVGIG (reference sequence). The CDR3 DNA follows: TGTGCCTGGAGGAGGGGGGCGCGAACCGGGGAGCTGTTCTTT. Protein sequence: CAWRRGARTGELFF.

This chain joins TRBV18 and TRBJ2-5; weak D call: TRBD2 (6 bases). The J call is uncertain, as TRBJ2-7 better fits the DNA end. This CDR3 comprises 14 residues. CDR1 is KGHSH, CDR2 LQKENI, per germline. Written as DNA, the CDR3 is TGTGCCAGCTCACGGGACTCCAATGCCTACGAGCAGTACTTC. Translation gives CASSRDSNAYEQYF.

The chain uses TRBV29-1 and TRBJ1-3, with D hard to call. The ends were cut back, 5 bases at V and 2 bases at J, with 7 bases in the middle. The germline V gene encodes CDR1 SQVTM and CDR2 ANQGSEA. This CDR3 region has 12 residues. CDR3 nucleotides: TGCAGCGTTATTGACACTGGAAACACCATATATTTT. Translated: CSVIDTGNTIYF.

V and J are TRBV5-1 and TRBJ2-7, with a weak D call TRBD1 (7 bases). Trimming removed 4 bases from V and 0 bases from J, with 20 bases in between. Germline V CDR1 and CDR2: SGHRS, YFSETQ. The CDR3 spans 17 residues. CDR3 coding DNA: TGCGCCAGCAGCCGAAGGACCTACCAGGGGGGCTCCTACGAGCAGTACTTC. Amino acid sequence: CASSRRTYQGGSYEQYF.

CDR3 sequence reads: CASGKDGIGNQPQHF. CDR3 sequence (DNA): TGTGCCAGCGGTAAGGATGGGATAGGCAATCAGCCCCAGCATTTT. This chain uses TRBV6-1 with TRBJ1-5; D gene unclear. The length of the CDR3 is 15 residues. The V gene lost 8 bases and the J gene lost 2 bases, with 16 bases spanning the gap. The germline CDR1 and CDR2 sequences are MNHNS and SASEGT.

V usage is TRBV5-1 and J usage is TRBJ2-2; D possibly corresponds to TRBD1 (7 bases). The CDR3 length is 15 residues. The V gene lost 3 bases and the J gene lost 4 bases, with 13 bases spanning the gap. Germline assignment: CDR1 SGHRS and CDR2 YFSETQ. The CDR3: CASSSHRGGTGELFF. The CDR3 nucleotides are TGCGCCAGCAGCTCCCACAGGGGAGGCACCGGGGAGCTGTTTTTT. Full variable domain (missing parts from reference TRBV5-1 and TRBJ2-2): KAGVTQTPRYLIKTRGQQVTLSCSPISGHRSVSWYQQTPGQGLQFLFEYFSETQRNKGNFPGRFSGRQFSNSRSEMNVSTLELGDSALYLCASSSHRGGTGELFFGEGSRLTVL.

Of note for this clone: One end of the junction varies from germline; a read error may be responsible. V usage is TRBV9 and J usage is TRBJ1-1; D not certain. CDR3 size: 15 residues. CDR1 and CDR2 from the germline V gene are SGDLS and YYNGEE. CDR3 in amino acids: CASSVGGALNAEAFF. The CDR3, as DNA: TGTGCCAGCAGCGTAGGTGGCGCCTTGAACGCTGAAGCTTTCTTT.

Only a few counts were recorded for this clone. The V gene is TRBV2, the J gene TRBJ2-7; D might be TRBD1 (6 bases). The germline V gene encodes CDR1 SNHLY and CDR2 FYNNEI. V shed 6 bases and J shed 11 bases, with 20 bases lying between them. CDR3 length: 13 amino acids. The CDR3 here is CASREQGRRGKYF. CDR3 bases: TGTGCCAGCAGGGAACAGGGTCGCCGTGGGAAGTACTTC.

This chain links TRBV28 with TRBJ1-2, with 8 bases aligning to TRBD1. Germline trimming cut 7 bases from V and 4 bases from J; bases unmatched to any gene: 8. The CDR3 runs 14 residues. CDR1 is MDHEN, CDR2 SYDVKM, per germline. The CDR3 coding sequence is TGTGCCAGCACCAACCCGGGACAGGCCTATGGCTACACCTTC. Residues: CASTNPGQAYGYTF.

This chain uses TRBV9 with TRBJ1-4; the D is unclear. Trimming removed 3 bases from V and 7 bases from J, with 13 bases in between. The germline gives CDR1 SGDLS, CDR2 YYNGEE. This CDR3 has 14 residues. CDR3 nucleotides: TGTGCCAGCAGCGCGGCCCCGGAGGGTGAAAAACTGTTTTTT. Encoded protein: CASSAAPEGEKLFF.

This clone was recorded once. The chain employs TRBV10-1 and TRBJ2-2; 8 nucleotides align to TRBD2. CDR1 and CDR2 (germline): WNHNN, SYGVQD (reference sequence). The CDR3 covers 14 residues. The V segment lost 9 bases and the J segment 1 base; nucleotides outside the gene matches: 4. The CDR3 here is CASSGTGNTGELFF. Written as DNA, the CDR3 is TGCGCCAGTAGCGGGACGGGGAACACCGGGGAGCTGTTTTTT.

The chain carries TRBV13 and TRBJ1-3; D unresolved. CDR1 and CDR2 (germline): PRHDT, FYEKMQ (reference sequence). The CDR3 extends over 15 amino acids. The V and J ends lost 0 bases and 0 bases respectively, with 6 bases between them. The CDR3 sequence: CASSLGWGSGNTIYF. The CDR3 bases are TGTGCCAGCAGCTTAGGATGGGGCTCTGGAAACACCATATATTTT. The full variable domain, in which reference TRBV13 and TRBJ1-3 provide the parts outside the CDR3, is AAGVIQSPRHLIKEKRETATLKCYPIPRHDTVYWYQQGPGQDPQFLISFYEKMQSDKGSIPDRFSAQQFSDYHSELNMSSLELGDSALYFCASSLGWGSGNTIYFGEGSWLTVV.

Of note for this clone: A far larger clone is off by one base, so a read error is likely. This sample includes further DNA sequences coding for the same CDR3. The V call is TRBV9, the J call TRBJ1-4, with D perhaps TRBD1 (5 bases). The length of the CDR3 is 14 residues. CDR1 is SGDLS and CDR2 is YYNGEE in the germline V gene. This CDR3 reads CASSAGGANEKLFF. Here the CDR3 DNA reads TGTGCCAGCAGCGCGGGGGGAGCTAATGAAAAACTGTTCTTT.

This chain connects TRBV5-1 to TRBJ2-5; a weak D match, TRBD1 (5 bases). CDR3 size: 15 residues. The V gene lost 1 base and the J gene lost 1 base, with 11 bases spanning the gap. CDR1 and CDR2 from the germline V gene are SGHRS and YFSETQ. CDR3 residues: CASSLLSRAQETQYF. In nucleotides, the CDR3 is TGCGCCAGCAGCTTGTTGAGCAGGGCCCAAGAGACCCAGTACTTC.

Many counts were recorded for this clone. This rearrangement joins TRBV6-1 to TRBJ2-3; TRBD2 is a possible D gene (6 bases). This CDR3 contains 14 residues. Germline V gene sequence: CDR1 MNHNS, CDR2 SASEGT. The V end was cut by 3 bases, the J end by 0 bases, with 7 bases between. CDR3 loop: CASSDGGSTDTQYF. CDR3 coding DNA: TGTGCCAGCAGTGACGGGGGAAGCACAGATACGCAGTATTTT.

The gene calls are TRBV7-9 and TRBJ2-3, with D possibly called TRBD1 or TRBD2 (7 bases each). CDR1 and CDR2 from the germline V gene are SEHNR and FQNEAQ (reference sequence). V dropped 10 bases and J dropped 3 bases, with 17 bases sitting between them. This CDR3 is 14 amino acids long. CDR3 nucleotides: TGTGCCACCTGGGAGGGGGCTGAGACAGATACGCAGTATTTT. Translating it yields CATWEGAETDTQYF.

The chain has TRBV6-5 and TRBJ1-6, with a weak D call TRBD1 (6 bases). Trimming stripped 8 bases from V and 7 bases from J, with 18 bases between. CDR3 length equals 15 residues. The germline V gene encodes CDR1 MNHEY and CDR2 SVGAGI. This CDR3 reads CASGTTGIGNSPLHF. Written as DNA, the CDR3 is TGTGCCAGCGGCACCACAGGGATCGGAAATTCACCCCTCCACTTT.

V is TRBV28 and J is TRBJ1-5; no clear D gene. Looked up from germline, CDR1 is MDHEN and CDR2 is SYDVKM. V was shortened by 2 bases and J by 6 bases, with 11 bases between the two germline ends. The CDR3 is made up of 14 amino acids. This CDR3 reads CASSLAAEIQPQHF. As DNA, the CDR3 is TGTGCCAGCAGTTTAGCGGCCGAAATTCAGCCCCAGCATTTT.